The 10 T cell receptor beta chains presented below share a single source sample, sequenced in a study of blood T cell repertoires in COVID-19. Libraries were prepared by immunoSEQ multiplex PCR; TCRdb keeps only in-frame clonotypes and omits some of them. The data show 18,000 or so clones, roughly 87% seen once. Sequences were obtained from peripheral blood. The receptors come from a man between 60 and 75 years old with active COVID-19.

This chain links TRBV7-9 with TRBJ2-1; the match to TRBD1 covers 7 bases. Trimming removed 3 bases from V and 4 bases from J; junction bases left unmatched: 6. There are 15 residues in the CDR3. Germline loops: CDR1 SEHNR, CDR2 FQNEAQ (reference sequence). The CDR3 region is CASSLRTGEYNEQFF. CDR3 DNA: TGTGCCAGCAGCTTGAGGACAGGCGAGTACAATGAGCAGTTCTTC.

In its sample, this clone was seen once. The chain uses TRBV21-1 and TRBJ1-2. TRBV21-1 is designated a pseudogene. The CDR3 runs 12 residues. CDR3 nucleotides: TGTGCCAGCAGCAAAGGGAGCCATGGCTACACCTTC. Its protein product is CASSKGSHGYTF.

This rearrangement joins TRBV24-1 to TRBJ2-2; D is undetermined. Trimming stripped 11 bases from V and 0 bases from J, with 24 bases between. CDR3 length: 18 residues. Germline loops: CDR1 KGHDR, CDR2 SFDVKD. CDR3 sequence reads: CAISVLYSERTNTGELFF. CDR3 in DNA: TGTGCCATCTCAGTGTTGTATTCGGAGCGCACGAACACCGGGGAGCTGTTTTTT.

The chain links TRBV7-6 to TRBJ2-7, with D possibly matching TRBD1 (6 bases). The CDR3 is made up of 15 amino acids. From germline, CDR1 is SGHVS and CDR2 FNYEAQ. With 1 base removed from V and 2 bases from J, the gap between germline ends came to 12 bases. Here the CDR3 reads CASSLVTGGTYEQYF. The DNA of the CDR3 is TGTGCCAGCAGCTTAGTGACAGGAGGTACCTACGAGCAGTACTTC.

The chain recombines TRBV5-6 with TRBJ2-3; 8 bases match TRBD2. The CDR3 runs 14 residues. CDR1 and CDR2 (germline): SGHDT, YYEEEE. J was trimmed by 6 bases and V by 1 base; bases with no gene match: 4. In DNA, the CDR3 is TGTGCCAGCAGCTTGTTAGCGGGGTTGGATACGCAGTATTTT. It translates to CASSLLAGLDTQYF.

This chain connects TRBV3-1 (or the pseudogene TRBV3-2) to TRBJ1-2; TRBD1 agrees at 8 bases. V trimming: 1 base; J trimming: 2 bases; junction bases outside the gene matches: 9. This CDR3 has 17 residues. CDR1 and CDR2 (germline): LGHDT, YNNKEL (reference sequence). CDR3 amino acids: CASSQVLSDRANYGYTF. The CDR3 nucleotides are TGTGCCAGCAGCCAAGTATTGTCGGACAGGGCCAACTATGGCTACACCTTC.

The chain employs TRBV6-2 or TRBV6-3 and TRBJ2-4, with D tentatively TRBD2 (6 bases). The CDR3 extends over 18 amino acids. Trimming removed 2 bases from V and 0 bases from J, with 17 bases in between. The germline V gene has CDR1 MNHEY and CDR2 SVGEGT. CDR3: CASSYPLQGGLAKNIQYF. The CDR3 region has the DNA TGTGCCAGCAGTTACCCACTTCAGGGAGGATTAGCCAAAAACATTCAGTACTTC.

This clone was detected only a few times. The J gene is TRBJ2-7, the V gene TRBV29-1; D might be TRBD1 (5 bases). This CDR3 is built from 13 residues. The V end was cut by 0 bases, the J end by 6 bases, with 12 bases between. CDR1 is SQVTM, CDR2 ANQGSEA, per germline. CDR3 nucleotides: TGCAGCGTTGAAGACAGGGCGTGGGGCGAGCAGTACTTC. Translated: CSVEDRAWGEQYF.

This chain uses TRBV2 with TRBJ1-5; D is undetermined. CDR1 is SNHLY and CDR2 is FYNNEI in the germline V gene. V was clipped by 2 bases and J by 7 bases, with 9 bases between them. The length of the CDR3 is 13 residues. CDR3 residues: CASSEWRGQPQHF. The DNA of the CDR3 is TGTGCCAGCAGTGAATGGAGAGGGCAGCCCCAGCATTTT.

This sequence joins TRBV3-1 (or the pseudogene TRBV3-2) and TRBJ2-7; 8 positions match TRBD1. The CDR3 covers 16 residues. Germline loops: CDR1 LGHDT, CDR2 YNNKEL (reference sequence). Trimming cost V 3 bases and J 1 base; bases outside gene matches: 8. The CDR3 here is CASSQLENRGSYEQYF. CDR3 in DNA: TGTGCCAGCAGCCAGTTGGAGAACAGGGGGTCCTACGAGCAGTACTTC.